This TCR beta chain was documented in a study of CDR3 diversity in severe acne (dated by TCRdb to between 2018 and 2020). CDR1 and CDR2 are read off the germline V gene as ENHRY and SYGVKD. Germline trimming: 3 bases from V, 3 bases from J; junction bases outside gene matches: 4. The CDR3 contains 17 residues, cysteine and phenylalanine counted. Only the CDR3 part of the read is kept: 51 bases, read in frame from the first base. In its sample, this clonotype was seen many times. Its antigen remains undetermined. Per-base quality was not reported, and no clone a single base away is much larger than it. The method was PCR. The instrument given in TCRdb is Illumina HiSeq 2000. Starting from the raw public reads, TCRdb applied fastp trimming at Q25, assembled clones with MiXCR and retained in-frame beta chains. Here each entry gathers all rows of one CDR3 protein and keeps the most common genes and DNA. This sample has about 90,000 distinct CDR3 sequences in its table, and approximately 54% of those were observed once. The top ten hold approximately 10% of the sample.

The material sequenced was blood. Recombination joined TRBV10-3 with TRBJ2-5, with 16 bases aligning to TRBD2. The clonotype comes from a male donor with severe acne vulgaris. Here the CDR3 is given as CAISDRGTSGREETQYF. At the DNA level, the sequence is TGTGCCATCAGTGACCGGGGGACTAGCGGGAGGGAAGAGACCCAGTACTTC.